Below, one T cell receptor (beta chain) is given with its context. Its recognized antigen is unknown. One base away there is no much larger clone; base qualities are not given. The immunoSEQ Assay, a bias-controlled multiplex PCR, was used to amplify TCRbeta CDR3 regions from genomic DNA. Per the authors' processing: The number of nucleated cells in each sample was estimated from the amplification of reference gene primers within the assay. To quantify the absolute abundance of each unique TCRbeta CDR3 rearrangement, sequence reads were collapsed and filtered. For each sample, productive Simpson clonality was calculated by taking the square root of Simpson's diversity index across productive rearrangements. Here the immuneACCESS table is served through TCRdb, limited to in-frame sequences with V and J called. Missing clones are a known gap in these copies; in checked studies unresolved V genes cover under half, and the rest lacks a known reason. Clone size and V and J calls were adopted from that table, with D and trimming inferred from the DNA. Present in this sample are 250,000 to 300,000 clones, approximately 87% of which were seen just once. The ten top clones hold 3.5% to 5.5% of the sample.

Samples from volunteer blood donors who had recovered from COVID-19 were contributed by a second Seattle source. The collaborating institutions used their own protocols to collect whole blood in K2EDTA tubes. For TCRbeta analysis, collaborators shipped samples in one of three forms: frozen whole blood, isolated PBMCs, or DNA extracted from either of those sample types. This entry comes from a study of blood T cell repertoires in COVID-19 (dated by TCRdb to about 2020). Turning to the overall study: Samples covering the acute and convalescent phases of COVID-19 were provided by collaborators in the United States, Italy and Spain. The prospective study material was composed of cDNA or gDNA derived from T cells, B-cell-depleted T cells, or PBMCs. Deeply sampled blood TCRbeta repertoires from subjects exposed to, actively infected with, or recovered from COVID-19 were included in the dataset. The repertoires were released in a freely available public database intended as a resource for research on the immune response to SARS-CoV-2. The samples were drawn from two sources: the first 160 participants of the ongoing ImmuneRACE study, and about 1,300 subjects contributed by 6 global collaborators. Sample metadata almost always included a de-identified subject ID, COVID-19 status, age in years and sex. HLA class I and class II types, where available, came from metadata supplied by the sample provider rather than from assay-based typing.

The CDR3, from cysteine to phenylalanine, totals 15 residues. Only the CDR3 region is kept as DNA, spanning 45 bases read in frame from base 1. CDR1 is given as SNHLY and CDR2 as FYNNEI, both from the germline V gene. The junction shows trimming of 1 base on V and 2 bases on J, plus 12 bases between the germline ends. Overall study outcomes, separate from this receptor: The quantity of clinical and demographic metadata differed by source and by participant and was supplied without curation.

Sequencing was done on a sample of peripheral blood. The receptor was isolated from a man in his sixties who had recovered from COVID-19. The chain couples TRBV2 to TRBJ2-7; the D gene cannot be named for sure. Here the CDR3 is given as CASSEEWQATYEQYF. The bases are TGTGCCAGCAGTGAAGAATGGCAGGCTACCTACGAGCAGTACTTC.